The text below deals with one TCR beta chain. This record belongs to a study of blood T cell repertoires in COVID-19. Study summary: Sites in the United States, Italy and Spain provided acute and convalescent COVID-19 samples. Sample material is recorded as cDNA or gDNA derived from T cells, B-cell-depleted T cells, or PBMCs.

The CDR3 is 14 amino acids. As originally analysed: Cell counts per sample came from amplifying reference gene primers. Assay used: immunoSEQ multiplex PCR; TCRdb lists only in-frame clones, some missing. That table is the source of V, J and clone size, and D and trimming were worked out from the DNA. The sample contains around 140,000 clones, about 79% of which appear only once. This sequence was found in a woman older than 75 with active or convalescent COVID-19. The specimen was peripheral blood. This sequence joins TRBV21-1 and TRBJ1-5. TRBV21-1 is reported as a pseudogene. CDR3 DNA: TGTGCCAGCACCATTATAAAGCGGGGGCAGCCCCAGCATTTT. This codes for CASTIIKRGQPQHF.